This TCR beta chain was identified in a study of blood T cell repertoires in COVID-19. Repertoires were generated with immunoSEQ multiplex PCR, while TCRdb's copy carries only in-frame clones and drops some. The sample yields around 260,000 clones, roughly 88% seen once. The CDR3 is 15 amino acids. Germline CDR1 is MNHEY and CDR2 is SMNVEV (reference sequence). V was pared by 6 bases and J by 4 bases, with 8 bases of the junction left unmatched. The rearrangement links TRBV27 to TRBJ2-5; TRBD1 aligns across 10 bases. The receptor was derived from a human donor in a cohort sampled during active COVID-19. The sample consisted of peripheral blood. CDR3 amino acids: CASSRQGALGETQYF. CDR3 coding DNA: TGTGCCAGCAGCCGACAGGGGGCTTTAGGAGAGACCCAGTACTTC.